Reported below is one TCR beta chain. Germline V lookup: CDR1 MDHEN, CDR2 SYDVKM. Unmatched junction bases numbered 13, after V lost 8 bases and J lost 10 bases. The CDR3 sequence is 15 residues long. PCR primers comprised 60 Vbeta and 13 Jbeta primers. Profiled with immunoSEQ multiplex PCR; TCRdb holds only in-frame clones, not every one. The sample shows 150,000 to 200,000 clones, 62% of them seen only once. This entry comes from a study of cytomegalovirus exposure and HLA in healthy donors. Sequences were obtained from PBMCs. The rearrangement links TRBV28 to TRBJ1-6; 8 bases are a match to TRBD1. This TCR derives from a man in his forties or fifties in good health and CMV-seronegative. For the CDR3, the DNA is TGTGCCAGCGGGGGATCAGGGGGCTCTCGGTCACCCCTCCACTTT. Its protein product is CASGGSGGSRSPLHF. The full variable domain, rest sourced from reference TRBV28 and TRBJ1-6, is DVKVTQSSRYLVKRTGEKVFLECVQDMDHENMFWYRQDPGLGLRLIYFSYDVKMKEKGDIPEGYSVSREKKERFSLILESASTNQTSMYLCASGGSGGSRSPLHFGNGTRLTVT.